This entry describes one T cell receptor (beta chain). The data were obtained in a study of CD8 T cells in Susac syndrome. After extraction with the RNeasy kit, about 0.5 to 1 ug of the RNA was reverse transcribed using random hexamers. Across 54 Vbeta and 13 Jbeta, immunoSEQ multiplex PCR amplified TCR beta CDR3. TCRdb itself ran the immunoSEQ multiplex PCR reads through MiXCR, one entry per CDR3 protein. This table holds almost 450,000 distinct CDR3 sequences, approximately 89% found once. Germline CDR1 SGHAT, CDR2 FQNNGV. Trimming left V 0 bases short and J 4 bases short, with 23 bases between. The CDR3 sequence is 19 residues long. The authors sequenced TCR beta from blood CD8+ and CD4+ T cells.

V usage is TRBV11-2 and J usage is TRBJ2-3; D is unresolved. This sequence was found in a human donor with multiple sclerosis. The sequenced sample was CD8+ T cells from PBMCs. For the CDR3, the DNA is TGTGCCAGCAGCTTAGATAGTTGGTCCGGCAGGACGATCCCAGATACGCAGTATTTT. As protein: CASSLDSWSGRTIPDTQYF.